This T cell receptor beta chain was profiled in a study of T cell responses to AZD1222 COVID-19 vaccine. General observations from the study: Targets within unmutated variant regions were reportedly found for nearly half of spike-specific TCRs. Donor demographics were predominantly white British with a female majority; clonal diversity may be underestimated. Among vaccine-associated CD4 TCRs, coverage spanned spike, with dominance at 160-218 and 743-854. Baseline antibody screening turned up just 6 or 7 seropositive AZD1222 recipients.

Worth noting for this clone: Its antigen is as yet unknown.

Trimming removed 5 bases from V and 6 bases from J, with 20 bases in between. CDR1 MNHEY and CDR2 SMNVEV come from the germline V gene (reference sequence). The CDR3 runs 15 residues. The assay was immunoSEQ multiplex PCR, and TCRdb's table has in-frame clones only and misses some. The sample carries fewer than 100,000 clones, 90% recorded once. This sequence was found in an adult who received the AZD1222 COVID-19 vaccine. Sequencing used peripheral blood, obtained 28 days after the second AZD1222 dose. The V call is TRBV27, the J call TRBJ2-7; TRBD2 is a possible D gene (5 bases). CDR3 region: CASSLGGVGSPEQYF. Here the CDR3 DNA reads TGTGCCAGCAGTCTCGGAGGTGTGGGGAGCCCCGAGCAGTACTTC.